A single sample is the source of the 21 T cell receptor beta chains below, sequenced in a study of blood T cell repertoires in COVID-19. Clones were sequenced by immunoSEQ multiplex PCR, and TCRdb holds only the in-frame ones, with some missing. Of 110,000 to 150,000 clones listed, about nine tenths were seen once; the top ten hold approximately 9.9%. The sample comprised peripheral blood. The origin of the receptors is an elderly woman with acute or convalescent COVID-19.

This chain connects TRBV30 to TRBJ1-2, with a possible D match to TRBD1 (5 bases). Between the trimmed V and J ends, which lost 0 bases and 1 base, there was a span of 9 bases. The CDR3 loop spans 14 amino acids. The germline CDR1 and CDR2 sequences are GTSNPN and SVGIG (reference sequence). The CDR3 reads CAWSVLQVNYGYTF. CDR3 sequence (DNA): TGTGCCTGGAGTGTCTTACAGGTTAACTATGGCTACACCTTC.

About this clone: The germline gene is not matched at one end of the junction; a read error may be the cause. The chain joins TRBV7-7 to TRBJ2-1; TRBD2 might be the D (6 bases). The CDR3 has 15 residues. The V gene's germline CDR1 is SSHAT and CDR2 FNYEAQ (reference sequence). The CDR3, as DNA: TGTGCTAGCAGCCTCGGGCCCGGGGGCTACAATGAGCAGTTCTTC. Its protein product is CASSLGPGGYNEQFF.

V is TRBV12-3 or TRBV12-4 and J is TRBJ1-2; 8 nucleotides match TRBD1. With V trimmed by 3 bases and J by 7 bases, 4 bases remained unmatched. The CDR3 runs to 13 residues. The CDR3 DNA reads TGTGCCAGCAGTTTCAGACAGGGGTCTGGCTACACCTTC. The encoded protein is CASSFRQGSGYTF.

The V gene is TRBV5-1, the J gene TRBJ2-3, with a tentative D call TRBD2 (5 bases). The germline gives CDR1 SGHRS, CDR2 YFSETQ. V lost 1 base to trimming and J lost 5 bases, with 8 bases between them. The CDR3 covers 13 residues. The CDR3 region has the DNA TGCGCCAGCAGCTTGAAAGGGAGAGATACGCAGTATTTT. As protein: CASSLKGRDTQYF.

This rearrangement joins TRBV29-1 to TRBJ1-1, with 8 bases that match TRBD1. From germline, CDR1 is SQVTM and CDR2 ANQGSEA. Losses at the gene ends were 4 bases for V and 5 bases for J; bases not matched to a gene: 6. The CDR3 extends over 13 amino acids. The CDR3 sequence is CSVVTGGWTEAFF. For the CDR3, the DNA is TGCAGCGTTGTCACAGGGGGGTGGACTGAAGCTTTCTTT.

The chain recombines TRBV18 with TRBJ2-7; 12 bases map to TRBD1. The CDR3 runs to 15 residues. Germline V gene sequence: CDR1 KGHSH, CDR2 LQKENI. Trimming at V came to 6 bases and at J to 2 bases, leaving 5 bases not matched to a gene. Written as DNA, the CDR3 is TGTGCCAGCTCTTTGGGACAGGGGGCTACCTACGAGCAGTACTTC. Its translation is CASSLGQGATYEQYF.

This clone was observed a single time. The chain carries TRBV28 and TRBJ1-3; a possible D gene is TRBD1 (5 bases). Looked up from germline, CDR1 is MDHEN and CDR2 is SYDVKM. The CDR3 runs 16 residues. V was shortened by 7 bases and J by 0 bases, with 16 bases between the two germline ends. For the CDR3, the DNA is TGTGCCAGCACCCCCGTGGGGCGATTCTCTGGAAACACCATATATTTT. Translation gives CASTPVGRFSGNTIYF.

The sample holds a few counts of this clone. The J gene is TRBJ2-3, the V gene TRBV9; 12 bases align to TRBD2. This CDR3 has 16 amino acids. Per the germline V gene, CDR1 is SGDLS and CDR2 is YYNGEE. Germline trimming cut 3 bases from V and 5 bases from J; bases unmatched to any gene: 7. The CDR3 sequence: CASSGTSGGQRDTQYF. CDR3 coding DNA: TGTGCCAGCAGCGGAACTAGCGGGGGGCAGAGAGATACGCAGTATTTT.

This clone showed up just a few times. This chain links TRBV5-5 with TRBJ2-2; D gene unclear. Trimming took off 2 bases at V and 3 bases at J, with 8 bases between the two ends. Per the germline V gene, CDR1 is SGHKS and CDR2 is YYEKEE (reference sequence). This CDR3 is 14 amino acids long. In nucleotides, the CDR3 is TGTGCCAGCAGCTTTAGAGAGTACACCGGGGAGCTGTTTTTT. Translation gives CASSFREYTGELFF. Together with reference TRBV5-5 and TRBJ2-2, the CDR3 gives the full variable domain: DAGVTQSPTHLIKTRGQQVTLRCSPISGHKSVSWYQQVLGQGPQFIFQYYEKEERGRGNFPDRFSARQFPNYSSELNVNALLLGDSALYLCASSFREYTGELFFGEGSRLTVL.

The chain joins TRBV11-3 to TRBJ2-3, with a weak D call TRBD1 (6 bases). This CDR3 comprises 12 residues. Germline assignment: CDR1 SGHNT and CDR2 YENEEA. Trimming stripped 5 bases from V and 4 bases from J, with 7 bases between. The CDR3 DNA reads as TGTGCCAGCAGCGGACAGCCAGATACGCAGTATTTT. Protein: CASSGQPDTQYF.

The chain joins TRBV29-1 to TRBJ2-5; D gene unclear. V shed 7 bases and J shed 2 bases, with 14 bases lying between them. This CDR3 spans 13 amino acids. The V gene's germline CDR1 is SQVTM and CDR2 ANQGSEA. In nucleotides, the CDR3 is TGCAGCGCGAACCGGGTCTCACAAGAGACCCAGTACTTC. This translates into CSANRVSQETQYF.

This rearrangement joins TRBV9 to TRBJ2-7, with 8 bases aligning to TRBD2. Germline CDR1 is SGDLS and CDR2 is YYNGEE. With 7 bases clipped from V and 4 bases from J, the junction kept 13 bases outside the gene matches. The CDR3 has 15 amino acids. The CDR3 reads CASSSGAGGLYEQYF. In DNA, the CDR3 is TGTGCCAGCTCAAGCGGGGCGGGGGGACTGTACGAGCAGTACTTC.

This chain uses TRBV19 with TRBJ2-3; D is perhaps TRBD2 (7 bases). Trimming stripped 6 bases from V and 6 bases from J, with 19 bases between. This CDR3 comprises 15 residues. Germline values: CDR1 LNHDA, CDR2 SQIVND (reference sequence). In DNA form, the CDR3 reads TGTGCCAGTAGCCCACTTATCGCGGGGGCTGATACGCAGTATTTT. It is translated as CASSPLIAGADTQYF.

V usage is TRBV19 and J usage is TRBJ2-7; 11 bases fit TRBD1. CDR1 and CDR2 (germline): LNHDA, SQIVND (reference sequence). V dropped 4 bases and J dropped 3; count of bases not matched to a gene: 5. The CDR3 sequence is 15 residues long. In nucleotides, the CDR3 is TGTGCCAGTAGTACATCCGGGACAGGGGGCTACGAGCAGTACTTC. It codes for CASSTSGTGGYEQYF. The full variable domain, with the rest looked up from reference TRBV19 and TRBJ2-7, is DGGITQSPKYLFRKEGQNVTLSCEQNLNHDAMYWYRQDPGQGLRLIYYSQIVNDFQKGDIAEGYSVSREKKESFPLTVTSAQKNPTAFYLCASSTSGTGGYEQYFGPGTRLTVT.

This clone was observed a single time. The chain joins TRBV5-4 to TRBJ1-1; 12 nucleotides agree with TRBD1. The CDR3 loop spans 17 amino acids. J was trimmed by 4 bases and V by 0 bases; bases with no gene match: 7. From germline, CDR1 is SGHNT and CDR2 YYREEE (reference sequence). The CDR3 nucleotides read TGTGCCAGCAGCTTGGGGGGGACAGGGGGCGTGGGCACTGAAGCTTTCTTT. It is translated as CASSLGGTGGVGTEAFF. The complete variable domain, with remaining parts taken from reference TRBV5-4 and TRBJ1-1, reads ETGVTQSPTHLIKTRGQQVTLRCSSQSGHNTVSWYQQALGQGPQFIFQYYREEENGRGNFPPRFSGLQFPNYSSELNVNALELDDSALYLCASSLGGTGGVGTEAFFGQGTRLTVV.

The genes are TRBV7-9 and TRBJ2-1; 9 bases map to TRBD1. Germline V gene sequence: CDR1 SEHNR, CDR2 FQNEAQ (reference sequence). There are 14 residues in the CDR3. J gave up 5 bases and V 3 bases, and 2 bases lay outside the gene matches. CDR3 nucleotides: TGTGCCAGCAGCTTCGGACAGGGGAACAATGAGCAGTTCTTC. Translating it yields CASSFGQGNNEQFF.

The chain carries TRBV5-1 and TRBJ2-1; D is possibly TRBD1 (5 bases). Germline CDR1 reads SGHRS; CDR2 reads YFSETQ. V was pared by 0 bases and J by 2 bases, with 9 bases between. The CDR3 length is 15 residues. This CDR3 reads CASSLADRAYNEQFF. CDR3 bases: TGCGCCAGCAGCTTGGCTGACAGAGCCTACAATGAGCAGTTCTTC.

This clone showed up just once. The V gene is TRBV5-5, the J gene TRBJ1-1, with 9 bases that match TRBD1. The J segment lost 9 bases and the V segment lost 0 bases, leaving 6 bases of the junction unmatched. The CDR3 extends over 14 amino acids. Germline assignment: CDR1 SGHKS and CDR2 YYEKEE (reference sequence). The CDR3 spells CASSLGGTGTQAFF. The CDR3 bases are TGTGCCAGCAGCTTGGGAGGGACAGGGACCCAAGCTTTCTTT.

CDR3 DNA: TGTGCCAGCAGTTACGGGGGGGGACAAGGATACAATCAGCCCCAGCATTTT. The encoded protein is CASSYGGGQGYNQPQHF. The rearrangement links TRBV6-2 or TRBV6-3 to TRBJ1-5; a weak D match, TRBD1 (6 bases). V lost 2 bases, J lost 3 bases, and 17 bases lay in between. The CDR3 is made up of 17 amino acids. Germline-derived CDR1 and CDR2 are MNHEY and SVGEGT.

For the CDR3, the DNA is TGTGCCAGCAGTTACGGTGGAGGGAAGACCTATGGCTACACCTTC. This translates into CASSYGGGKTYGYTF. This chain joins TRBV6-5 and TRBJ1-2; no firm D call. V lost 2 bases to trimming and J lost 4 bases, with 14 bases between them. CDR3 size: 15 residues. Germline CDR1 MNHEY, CDR2 SVGAGI.

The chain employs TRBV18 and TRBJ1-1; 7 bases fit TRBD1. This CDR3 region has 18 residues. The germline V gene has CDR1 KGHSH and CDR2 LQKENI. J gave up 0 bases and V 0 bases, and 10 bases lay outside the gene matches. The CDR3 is CASSPPSSQGGLNTEAFF. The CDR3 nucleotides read TGTGCCAGCTCACCACCGAGTAGCCAGGGGGGATTGAACACTGAAGCTTTCTTT.